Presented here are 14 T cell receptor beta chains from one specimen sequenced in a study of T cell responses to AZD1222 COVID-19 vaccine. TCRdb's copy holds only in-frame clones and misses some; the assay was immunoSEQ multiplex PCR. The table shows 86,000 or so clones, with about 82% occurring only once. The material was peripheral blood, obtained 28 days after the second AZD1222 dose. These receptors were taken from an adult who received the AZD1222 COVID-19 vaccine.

The CDR3 sequence: CASSEDILTEAFF. CDR3 in DNA: TGTGCCAGCAGTGAAGACATCCTCACTGAAGCTTTCTTT. V gene TRBV6-4 combines with J gene TRBJ1-1; D uncertain. The CDR3 length is 13 residues. V lost 3 bases and J 4 bases, leaving 9 bases between the germline ends. CDR1 MRHNA and CDR2 SNTAGT come from the germline V gene.

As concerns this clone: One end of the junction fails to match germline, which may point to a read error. The CDR3 here is CASSLGVAETQYF. The CDR3 bases are TGTGCTAGCAGCTTAGGAGTAGCAGAGACCCAGTACTTC. This chain uses TRBV7-7 with TRBJ2-5; D ambiguous. CDR1 is SSHAT, CDR2 FNYEAQ, per germline (reference sequence). CDR3 length equals 13 residues. The entire variable domain, with the rest obtained from reference TRBV7-7 and TRBJ2-5, is as follows: GAGVSQSPRYKVTKRGQDVTLRCDPISSHATLYWYQQALGQGPEFLTYFNYEAQPDKSGLPSDRFSAERPEGSISTLTIQRTEQRDSAMYRCASSLGVAETQYFGPGTRLLVL.

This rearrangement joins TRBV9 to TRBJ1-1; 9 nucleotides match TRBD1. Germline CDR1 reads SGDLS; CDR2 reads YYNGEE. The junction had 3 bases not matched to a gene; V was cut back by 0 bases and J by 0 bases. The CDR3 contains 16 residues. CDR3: CASSVGGTGMNTEAFF. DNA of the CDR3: TGTGCCAGCAGCGTAGGGGGGACAGGGATGAACACTGAAGCTTTCTTT. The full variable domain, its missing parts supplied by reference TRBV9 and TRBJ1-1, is DSGVTQTPKHLITATGQRVTLRCSPRSGDLSVYWYQQSLDQGLQFLIQYYNGEERAKGNILERFSAQQFPDLHSELNLSSLELGDSALYFCASSVGGTGMNTEAFFGQGTRLTVV.

For the CDR3, the DNA is TGTGCCAGCAGCTTGGTAGGGGCAGGGGTCGCGGCCAACGTCCTGACTTTC. It yields the protein CASSLVGAGVAANVLTF. The rearrangement joins TRBV5-5 to TRBJ2-6; D is possibly TRBD1 (6 bases). Germline CDR1 and CDR2: SGHKS and YYEKEE (reference sequence). Trimming removed 0 bases from V and 6 bases from J, with 16 bases in between. The CDR3 extends over 17 amino acids.

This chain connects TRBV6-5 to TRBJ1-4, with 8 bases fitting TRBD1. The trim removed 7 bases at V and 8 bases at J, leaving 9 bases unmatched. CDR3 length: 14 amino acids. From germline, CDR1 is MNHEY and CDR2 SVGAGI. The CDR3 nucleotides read TGTGCCAGCACCACCGACAGGGGAAGCGAAAAACTGTTTTTT. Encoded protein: CASTTDRGSEKLFF.

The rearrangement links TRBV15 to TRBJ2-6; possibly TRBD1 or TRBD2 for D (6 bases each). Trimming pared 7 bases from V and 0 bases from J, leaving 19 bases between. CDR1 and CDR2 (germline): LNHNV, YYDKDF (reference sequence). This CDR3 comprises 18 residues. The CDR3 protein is CATTKGGLSISGANVLTF. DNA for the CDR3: TGTGCCACCACCAAAGGGGGACTCAGTATCTCTGGGGCCAACGTCCTGACTTTC.

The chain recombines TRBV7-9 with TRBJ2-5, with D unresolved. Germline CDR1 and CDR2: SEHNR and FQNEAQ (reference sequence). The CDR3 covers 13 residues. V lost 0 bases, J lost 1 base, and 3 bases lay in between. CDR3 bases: TGTGCCAGCAGCTTAGCCCTCCAAGAGACCCAGTACTTC. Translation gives CASSLALQETQYF.

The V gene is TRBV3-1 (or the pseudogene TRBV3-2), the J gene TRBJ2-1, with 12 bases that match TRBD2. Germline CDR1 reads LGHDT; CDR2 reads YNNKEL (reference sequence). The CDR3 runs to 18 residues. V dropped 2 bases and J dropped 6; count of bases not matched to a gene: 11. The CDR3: CASSQFLLTSGGSNEQFF. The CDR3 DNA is TGTGCCAGCAGCCAATTTCTCTTGACTAGCGGGGGAAGCAATGAGCAGTTCTTC.

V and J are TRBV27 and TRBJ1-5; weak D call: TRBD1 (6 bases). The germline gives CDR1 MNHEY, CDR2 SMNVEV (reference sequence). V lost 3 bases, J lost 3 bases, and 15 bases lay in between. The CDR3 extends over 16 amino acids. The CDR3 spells CASSLVGAWSNQPQHF. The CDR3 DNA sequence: TGTGCCAGCAGTTTGGTGGGGGCCTGGTCCAATCAGCCCCAGCATTTT.

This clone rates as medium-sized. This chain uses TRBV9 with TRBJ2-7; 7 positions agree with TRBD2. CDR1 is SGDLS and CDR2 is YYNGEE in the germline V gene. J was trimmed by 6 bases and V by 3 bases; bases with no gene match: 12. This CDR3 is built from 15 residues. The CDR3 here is CASSEGRGRSGEQYF. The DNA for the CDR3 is TGTGCCAGCAGCGAGGGTCGCGGGAGATCAGGCGAGCAGTACTTC.

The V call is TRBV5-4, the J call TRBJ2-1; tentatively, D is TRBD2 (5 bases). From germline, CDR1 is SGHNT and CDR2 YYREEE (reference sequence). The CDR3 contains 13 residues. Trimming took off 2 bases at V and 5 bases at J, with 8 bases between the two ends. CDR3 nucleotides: TGTGCCAGCAGCTTAGGACTGAACAATGAGCAGTTCTTC. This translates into CASSLGLNNEQFF. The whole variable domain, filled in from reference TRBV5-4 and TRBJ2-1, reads ETGVTQSPTHLIKTRGQQVTLRCSSQSGHNTVSWYQQALGQGPQFIFQYYREEENGRGNFPPRFSGLQFPNYSSELNVNALELDDSALYLCASSLGLNNEQFFGPGTRLTVL.

As DNA, the CDR3 is TGCAGCGTTGAAGAAGGGCGGAGTGAAGCTTTCTTT. Translated: CSVEEGRSEAFF. The V and J genes are TRBV29-1 and TRBJ1-1, with D unclear. The germline V and J ends were trimmed by 0 bases and 7 bases, with 9 bases remaining between them. In germline, CDR1 is SQVTM, CDR2 ANQGSEA. The CDR3 spans 12 residues.

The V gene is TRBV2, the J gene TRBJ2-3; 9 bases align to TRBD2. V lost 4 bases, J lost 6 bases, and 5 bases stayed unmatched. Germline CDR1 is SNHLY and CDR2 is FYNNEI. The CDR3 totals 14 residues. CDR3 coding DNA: TGTGCCAGCAGTGTGTTAGCGGGAGTTGATACGCAGTATTTT. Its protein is CASSVLAGVDTQYF.

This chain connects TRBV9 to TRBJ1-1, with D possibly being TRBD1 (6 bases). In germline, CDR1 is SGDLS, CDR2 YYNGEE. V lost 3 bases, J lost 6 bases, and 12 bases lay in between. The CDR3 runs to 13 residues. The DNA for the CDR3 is TGTGCCAGCAGCGCAACAGACAGGTCTGAAGCTTTCTTT. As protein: CASSATDRSEAFF.